This TCR beta chain came from a study of cytomegalovirus exposure and HLA in healthy donors. Study-wide results and caveats: The classifier reportedly diagnosed cytomegalovirus status with high sensitivity and specificity. Many donors shared some public TCRs, even though most TCR sequences were rare.

Primers included in the PCR were 60 Vbeta and 13 Jbeta primers. TCRdb keeps only in-frame clones here, not all; method: immunoSEQ multiplex PCR. The repertoire consists of 150,000 to 200,000 clones, with roughly 88% occurring once and the leading ten covering about 9.3%. Note on this clone: Its antigen remains unidentified. One end of the junction does not line up with germline, which may come from a read error.

CDR1 SSHAT and CDR2 FNYEAQ come from the germline V gene (reference sequence). The length of the CDR3 is 14 residues. Sequencing used PBMCs. The source is a man younger than 30 in good health and CMV-seropositive. The V and J genes are TRBV7-7 and TRBJ2-7, with 7 bases identical to TRBD1. The CDR3 protein is CASSLDRVGHEQYF. DNA for the CDR3: TGTGCTAGCAGCCTTGACAGGGTCGGCCACGAGCAGTACTTC.